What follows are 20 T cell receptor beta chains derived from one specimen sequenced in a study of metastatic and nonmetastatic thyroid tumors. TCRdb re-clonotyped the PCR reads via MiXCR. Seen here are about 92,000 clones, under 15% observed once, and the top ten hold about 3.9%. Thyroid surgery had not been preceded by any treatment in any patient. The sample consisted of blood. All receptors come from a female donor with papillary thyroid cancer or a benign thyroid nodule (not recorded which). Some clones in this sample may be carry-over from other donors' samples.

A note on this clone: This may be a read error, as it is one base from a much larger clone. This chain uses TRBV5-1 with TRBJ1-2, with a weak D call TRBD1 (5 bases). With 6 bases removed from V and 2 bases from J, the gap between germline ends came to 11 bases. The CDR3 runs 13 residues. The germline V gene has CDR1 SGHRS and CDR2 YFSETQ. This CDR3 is CASNEGMNYGYTF. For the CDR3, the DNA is TGCGCCAGCAATGAGGGGATGAACTATGGCTACACCTTC. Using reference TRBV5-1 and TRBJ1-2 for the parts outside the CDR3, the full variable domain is KAGVTQTPRYLIKTRGQQVTLSCSPISGHRSVSWYQQTPGQGLQFLFEYFSETQRNKGNFPGRFSGRQFSNSRSEMNVSTLELGDSALYLCASNEGMNYGYTFGSGTRLTVV.

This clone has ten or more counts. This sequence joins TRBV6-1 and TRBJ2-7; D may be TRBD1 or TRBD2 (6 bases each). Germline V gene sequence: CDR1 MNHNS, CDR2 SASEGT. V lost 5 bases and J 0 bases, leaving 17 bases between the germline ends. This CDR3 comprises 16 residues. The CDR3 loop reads CASSTSGRGLSYEQYF. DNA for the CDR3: TGTGCCAGCAGTACGTCAGGACGGGGGCTCTCCTACGAGCAGTACTTC.

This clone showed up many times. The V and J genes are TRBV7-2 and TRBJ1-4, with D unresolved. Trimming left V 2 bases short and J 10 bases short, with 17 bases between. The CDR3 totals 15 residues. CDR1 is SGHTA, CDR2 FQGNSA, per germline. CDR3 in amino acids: CASSLRPTPDGKLFF. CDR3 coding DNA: TGTGCCAGCAGCTTACGCCCGACTCCGGATGGAAAACTGTTTTTT. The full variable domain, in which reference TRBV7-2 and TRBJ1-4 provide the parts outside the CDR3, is GAGVSQSPSNKVTEKGKDVELRCDPISGHTALYWYRQSLGQGLEFLIYFQGNSAPDKSGLPSDRFSAERTGGSVSTLTIQRTQQEDSAVYLCASSLRPTPDGKLFFGSGTQLSVL.

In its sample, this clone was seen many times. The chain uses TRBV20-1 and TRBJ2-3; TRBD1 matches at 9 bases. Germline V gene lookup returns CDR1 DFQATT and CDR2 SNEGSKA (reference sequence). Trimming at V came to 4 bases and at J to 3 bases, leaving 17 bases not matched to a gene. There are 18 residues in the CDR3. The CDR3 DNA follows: TGCAGTGCTACACTCCCCGCGCCCGGGACAGGGTGGACAGATACGCAGTATTTT. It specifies CSATLPAPGTGWTDTQYF.

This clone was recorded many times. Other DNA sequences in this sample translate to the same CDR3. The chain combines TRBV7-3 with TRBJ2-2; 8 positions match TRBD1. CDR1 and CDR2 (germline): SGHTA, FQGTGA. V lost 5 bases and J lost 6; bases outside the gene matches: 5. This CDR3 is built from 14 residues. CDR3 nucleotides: TGTGCCAGCAGCCGAGTACAGGGGGCCGGGGAGCTGTTTTTT. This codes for CASSRVQGAGELFF.

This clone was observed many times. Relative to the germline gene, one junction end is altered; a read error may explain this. CDR3 protein: CASSRGQGTVETQYF. The DNA for the CDR3 is TGTGCTAGCAGCCGAGGACAGGGGACGGTAGAGACCCAGTACTTC. The rearrangement joins TRBV7-7 to TRBJ2-5, with 9 bases matching TRBD1. Germline V gene sequence: CDR1 SSHAT, CDR2 FNYEAQ (reference sequence). This CDR3 has 15 amino acids.

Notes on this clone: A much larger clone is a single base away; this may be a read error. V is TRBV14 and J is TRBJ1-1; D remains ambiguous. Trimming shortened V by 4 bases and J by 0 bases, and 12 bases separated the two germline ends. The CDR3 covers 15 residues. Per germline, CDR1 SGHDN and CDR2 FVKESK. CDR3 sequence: CASSPLWGVNTEAFF. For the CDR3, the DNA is TGTGCCAGCAGCCCCCTGTGGGGAGTGAACACTGAAGCTTTCTTT.

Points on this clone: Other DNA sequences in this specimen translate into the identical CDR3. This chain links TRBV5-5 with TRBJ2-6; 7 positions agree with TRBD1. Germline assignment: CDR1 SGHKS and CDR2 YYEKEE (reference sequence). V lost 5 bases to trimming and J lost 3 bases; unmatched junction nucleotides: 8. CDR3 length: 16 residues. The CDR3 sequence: CASRPEGAGGANVLTF. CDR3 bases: TGTGCCAGCAGACCTGAGGGGGCGGGTGGGGCCAACGTCCTGACTTTC.

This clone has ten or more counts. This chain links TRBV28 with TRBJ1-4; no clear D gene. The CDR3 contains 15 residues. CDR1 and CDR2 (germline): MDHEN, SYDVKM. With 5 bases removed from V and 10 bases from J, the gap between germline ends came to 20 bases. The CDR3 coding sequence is TGTGCCAGCAGTCCCACCCGACATCAGCGGGGAAAACTGTTTTTT. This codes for CASSPTRHQRGKLFF.

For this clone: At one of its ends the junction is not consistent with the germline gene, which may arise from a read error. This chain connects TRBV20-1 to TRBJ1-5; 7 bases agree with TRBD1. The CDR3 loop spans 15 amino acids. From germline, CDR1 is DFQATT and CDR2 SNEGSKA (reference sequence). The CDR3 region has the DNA TGCAGTGCTAGATCCCCGGTACAGGGGAATCATCCCCAGCATTTT. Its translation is CSARSPVQGNHPQHF.

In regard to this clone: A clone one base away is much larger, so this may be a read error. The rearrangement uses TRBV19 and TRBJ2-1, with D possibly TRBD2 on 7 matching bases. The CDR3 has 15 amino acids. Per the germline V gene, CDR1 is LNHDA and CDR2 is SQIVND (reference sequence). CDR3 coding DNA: TGTGCCAGTAGTCTCGTTGGGGGCCGGGACTATGAGCAGCTCTTC. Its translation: CASSLVGGRDYEQLF.

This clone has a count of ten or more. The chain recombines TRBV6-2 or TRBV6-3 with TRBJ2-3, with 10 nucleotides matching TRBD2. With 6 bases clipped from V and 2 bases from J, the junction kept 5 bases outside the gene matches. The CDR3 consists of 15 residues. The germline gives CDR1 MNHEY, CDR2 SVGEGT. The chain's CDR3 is CASRTTSGDTDTQYF. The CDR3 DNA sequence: TGTGCCAGCAGAACAACTAGCGGGGACACAGATACGCAGTATTTT.

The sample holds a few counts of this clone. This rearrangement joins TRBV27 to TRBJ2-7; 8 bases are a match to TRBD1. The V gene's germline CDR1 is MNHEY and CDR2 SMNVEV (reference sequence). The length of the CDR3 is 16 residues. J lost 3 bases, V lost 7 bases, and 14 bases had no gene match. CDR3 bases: TGTGCCAGCATAAGTGGGACAGGTAAAAGAGGCTACGAGCAGTACTTC. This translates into CASISGTGKRGYEQYF.

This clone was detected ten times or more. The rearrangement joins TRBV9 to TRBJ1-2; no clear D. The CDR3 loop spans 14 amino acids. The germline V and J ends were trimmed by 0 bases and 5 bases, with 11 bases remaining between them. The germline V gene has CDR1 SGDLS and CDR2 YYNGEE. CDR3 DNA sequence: TGTGCCAGCAGCGTAGATAACGGACGGTATGGCTACACCTTC. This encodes CASSVDNGRYGYTF.

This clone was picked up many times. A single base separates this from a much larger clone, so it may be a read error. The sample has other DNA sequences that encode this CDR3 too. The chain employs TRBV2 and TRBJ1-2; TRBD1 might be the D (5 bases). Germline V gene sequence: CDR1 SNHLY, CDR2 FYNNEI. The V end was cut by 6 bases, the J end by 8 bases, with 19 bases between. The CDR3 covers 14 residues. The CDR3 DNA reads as TGTGCCAGCAGGGCCCGCGGGACGGCTTGGGGCTACACCTTC. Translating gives CASRARGTAWGYTF.

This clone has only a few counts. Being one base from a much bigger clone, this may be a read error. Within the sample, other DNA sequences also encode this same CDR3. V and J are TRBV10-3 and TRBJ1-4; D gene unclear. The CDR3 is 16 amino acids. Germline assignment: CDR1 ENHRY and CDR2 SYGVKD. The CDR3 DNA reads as TGTGCCATCAGTGAGTCCAAGGTTTCAACTAATGAGAAACTGTTTTTT. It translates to CAISESKVSTNEKLFF.

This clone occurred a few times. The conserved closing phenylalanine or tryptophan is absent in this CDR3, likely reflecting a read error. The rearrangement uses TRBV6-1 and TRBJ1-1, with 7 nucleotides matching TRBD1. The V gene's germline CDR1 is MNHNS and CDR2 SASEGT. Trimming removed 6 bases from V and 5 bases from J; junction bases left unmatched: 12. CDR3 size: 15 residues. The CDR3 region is CASRPGQPRWTEAFL. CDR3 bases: TGTGCCAGCAGACCGGGACAGCCCCGATGGACTGAAGCTTTCCTT.

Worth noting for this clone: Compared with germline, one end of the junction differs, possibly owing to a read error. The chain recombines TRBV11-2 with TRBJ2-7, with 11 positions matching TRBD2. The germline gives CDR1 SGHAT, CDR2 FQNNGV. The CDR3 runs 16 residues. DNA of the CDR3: TGTGCCAGCAGCCTAGACGTAGCGGGGGGGCTTTACGAGCAGTACTTC. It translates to CASSLDVAGGLYEQYF.

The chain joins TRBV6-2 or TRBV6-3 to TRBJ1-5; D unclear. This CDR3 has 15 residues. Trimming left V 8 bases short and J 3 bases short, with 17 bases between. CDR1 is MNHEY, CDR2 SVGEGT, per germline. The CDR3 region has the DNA TGTGCCAGCTGTCCGCCCGATCATCTCAATCAGCCCCAGCATTTT. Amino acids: CASCPPDHLNQPQHF.

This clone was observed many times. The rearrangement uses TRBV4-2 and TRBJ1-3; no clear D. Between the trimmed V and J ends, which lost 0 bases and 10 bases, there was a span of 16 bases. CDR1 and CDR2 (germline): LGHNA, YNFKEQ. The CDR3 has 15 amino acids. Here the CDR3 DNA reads TGTGCCAGCAGCCAAGAAAGAGACCCCGGGCGGACCATATATTTT. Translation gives CASSQERDPGRTIYF.